In its sample, the clone carrying this T cell receptor beta chain was seen many times. Its matching antigen is unknown. The data derive from a study of T cell repertoires in cytomegalovirus infection. In the study overall: Public TCR beta signatures provided an indication of both CMV infection and a matching HLA type.

Germline CDR1 is KGHDR and CDR2 is SFDVKD. With 0 bases removed from V and 7 bases from J, the gap between germline ends came to 11 bases. This CDR3 is 15 amino acids long. The study's findings and limits: CMV-specific TCR beta clonotypes restricted by HLA-C were the ones dominating the ex vivo response.

TCRdb ran MiXCR on the reads and lists one entry per CDR3 protein. The data show some 390,000 distinct CDR3 sequences, roughly 18% seen once. This rearrangement joins TRBV24-1 to TRBJ2-2; D possibly matches TRBD1 or TRBD2 (5 bases each). The sequence was collected from a human donor in good health (CMV status not recorded). Some clones in this sample may be carry-over from other donors' samples. The sample was PBMCs. CDR3 sequence reads: CATSDLPLGVGELFF. The DNA for the CDR3 is TGTGCCACCAGTGATTTGCCCCTGGGGGTCGGGGAGCTGTTTTTT.